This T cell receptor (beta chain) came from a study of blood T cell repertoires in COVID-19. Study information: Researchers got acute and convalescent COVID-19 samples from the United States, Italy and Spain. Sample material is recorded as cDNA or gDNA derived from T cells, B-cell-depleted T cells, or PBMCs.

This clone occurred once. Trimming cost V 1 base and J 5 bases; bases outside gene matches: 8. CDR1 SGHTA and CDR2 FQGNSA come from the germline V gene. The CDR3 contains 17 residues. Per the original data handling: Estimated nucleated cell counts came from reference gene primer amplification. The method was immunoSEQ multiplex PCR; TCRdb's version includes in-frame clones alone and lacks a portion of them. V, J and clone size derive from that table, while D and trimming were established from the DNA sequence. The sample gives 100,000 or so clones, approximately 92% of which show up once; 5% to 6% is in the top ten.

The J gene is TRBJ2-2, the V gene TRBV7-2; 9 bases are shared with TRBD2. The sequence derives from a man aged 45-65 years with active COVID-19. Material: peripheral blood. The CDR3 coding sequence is TGTGCCAGCAGCTTAGAAGGCGGGAGGGCCAATACCGGGGAGCTGTTTTTT. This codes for CASSLEGGRANTGELFF.